This record concerns one T cell receptor (beta chain) sequence. The antigen is not known. The data were produced by immunoSEQ multiplex PCR, yet TCRdb's version contains in-frame clones alone and is incomplete. Of about 36,000 clones in the sample, about 70% were seen once. Any history of autoimmune disease or systemic immunosuppression disqualified patients. These data come from a study of OX40 agonist ivuxolimab in advanced cancers. Whole-study context: Intravenous ivuxolimab was administered to patients every 2 weeks at 0.01 to 10 mg/kg.

Study results and limitations: Low normalized T-cell clonal expansion was additionally recorded for some nonresponders. Determination of antigen specificity was not performed for the expanded peripheral T cells.

The TCR sequence derives from an adult with an advanced solid tumor such as melanoma, head and neck, liver or kidney cancer. This sample comprised CD4+ or CD8+ T cells sorted from blood, obtained in a trial of the OX40 agonist ivuxolimab.

The CDR3 reads CASSRDSNQETQYF. The CDR3 nucleotides are TGCGCCAGCAGCCGGGACAGTAATCAAGAGACCCAGTACTTC. V is TRBV5-1 and J is TRBJ2-5; 7 positions agree with TRBD1. The CDR3 has 14 residues. The germline V gene encodes CDR1 SGHRS and CDR2 YFSETQ. V shed 4 bases and J 2 bases; nucleotides not matched to a gene: 5.